Listed below are T cell receptor beta chains from one sample, sequenced in a study of blood T cell repertoires in COVID-19. The table came from immunoSEQ multiplex PCR; TCRdb's copy has only in-frame clones and leaves some out. The sample contains approximately 25,000 clones, roughly 87% of which appear only once. What was sequenced was peripheral blood. The receptor set was obtained from a man aged 50 or older with active COVID-19. Both conserved end residues are part of each CDR3. Fields, in order: V gene, D gene, clone size, J gene, CDR3 DNA, CDR3 protein. The D gene is left open where the match is weak. A row's size may be missing; if present it is once, few, many or a size class.

TRBV11-3,TRBD1,.,TRBJ1-4,TGTGCCAGCAGCCCAGACCGGGACAGGGCTTCGGGTAATGAAAAACTGTTTTTT,CASSPDRDRASGNEKLFF
TRBV19,.,.,TRBJ1-1,TGTGCCAGTAGTATGAATTCGGGGGGCCAAGTTGTCGCTTTCTTT,CASSMNSGGQVVAFF
TRBV7-2,.,.,TRBJ2-3,TGTGCCAGCAGCTTAGACTACACAGATACGCAGTATTTT,CASSLDYTDTQYF
TRBV25-1,TRBD1,.,TRBJ1-2,TGTGCCAGCAGGCCCCCAACAGGGGACAAAGCTAACTATGGCTACACCTTC,CASRPPTGDKANYGYTF
TRBV11-3,TRBD2,.,TRBJ2-1,TGTGCCAGCAGCTTAGATCTAGCGGGGGGCCCCAATGAGCAGTTCTTC,CASSLDLAGGPNEQFF
TRBV24-1,.,.,TRBJ1-2,TGTGCCACCAGTGATGCGGGCCAGTATGGCTACACCTTC,CATSDAGQYGYTF
TRBV24-1,.,.,TRBJ2-2,TGTGCCACCAGTAAGGGCCGGGCTGGAAGTAGGGGCACCGGGGAGCTGTTTTTT,CATSKGRAGSRGTGELFF
TRBV14,.,.,TRBJ1-4,TGTGCCAGCAGCCAGAAAAGGGGAAGCGATAATGAAAAACTGTTTTTT,CASSQKRGSDNEKLFF
TRBV18,TRBD1,.,TRBJ2-7,TGTGCCAGCTCACTTGACAGGGGGGCTTCCTACGAGCAGTACTTC,CASSLDRGASYEQYF
TRBV5-4,TRBD2,.,TRBJ2-4,TGTGCCAGCAGCAGGACTAGCGCGGGCAAAAACATTCAGTACTTC,CASSRTSAGKNIQYF
TRBV7-8,TRBD1,.,TRBJ1-3,TGTGCCAGCAGCTTGGGACAGGGGGCTGGAAACACCATATATTTT,CASSLGQGAGNTIYF
TRBV3-1/TRBV3-2,TRBD2,.,TRBJ2-7,TGTGCCAGCAGGGCTAGCGGTTACTACGAGCAGTACTTC,CASRASGYYEQYF
TRBV6-5,.,few,TRBJ1-1,TGTGCCAGCAGTTACGGATGGGGGCGTGAAGCTTTCTTT,CASSYGWGREAFF
TRBV5-4,TRBD1,.,TRBJ2-5,TGTGCCAGCAGCTTGCAGGGGGCGCGAGAGACCCAGTACTTC,CASSLQGARETQYF
TRBV19,TRBD1,.,TRBJ2-5,TGTGCCAGTAGTTTGACGGGACAGCCACAAGAGACCCAGTACTTC,CASSLTGQPQETQYF
TRBV2,TRBD2,.,TRBJ2-7,TGTGCCAGCAGTGTTAGCGGGGGGTCCGATCCCTACGAGCAGTACTTC,CASSVSGGSDPYEQYF
TRBV25-1,TRBD1,.,TRBJ1-4,TGTGCCAGCAGTCCCGGGACAGTTAATGAAAAACTGTTTTTT,CASSPGTVNEKLFF
TRBV21-1,.,.,TRBJ1-6,TGTGCCAGCAGCCCGCTGGGGAGGGCGGTCTATAATTCACCCCTCCACTTT,CASSPLGRAVYNSPLHF
TRBV7-3,TRBD1,.,TRBJ1-1,TGTGCCAGCAGCTTAACAGGGGGCTACACTGAAGCTTTCTTT,CASSLTGGYTEAFF
TRBV10-1,.,.,TRBJ2-1,TGCGCCAGCAGTGAGTCGGCAGGGGTTCGTTTCGATGAGCAGTTCTTC,CASSESAGVRFDEQFF
TRBV19,TRBD1,.,TRBJ1-1,TGTGCCAGTAGGAAACAGGGGATGAACACTGAAGCTTTCTTT,CASRKQGMNTEAFF
TRBV10-3,.,.,TRBJ1-1,TGTGCCATCAGTCCCAGACAGGAGGACACTGAAGCTTTCTTT,CAISPRQEDTEAFF
TRBV7-8,TRBD2,.,TRBJ2-5,TGTGCCAGCATTCTCCCCCGAGCGGGGGATAGTCAGACCCAGTACTTC,CASILPRAGDSQTQYF
TRBV7-9,TRBD1,.,TRBJ1-3,TGTGCCAGCAGCCCGGGACAGGGATTCTCTGGAAACACCATATATTTT,CASSPGQGFSGNTIYF
TRBV27,TRBD1,.,TRBJ1-3,TGTGCCAGCAGTACGCACCCCGGGACAGCTGGAAACACCATATATTTT,CASSTHPGTAGNTIYF
TRBV6-5,.,.,TRBJ1-2,TGTGCCAGCCCCGGACAGAACCTCTATGGCTACACCTTC,CASPGQNLYGYTF
TRBV7-6,TRBD1,.,TRBJ1-5,TGTGCCAGCAGCTCAAAGGGACAGGGGAATCAGCCCCAGCATTTT,CASSSKGQGNQPQHF
TRBV6-5,.,few,TRBJ1-1,TGTGCCAGCAGTTACCGATCAGTAAACACTGAAGCTTTCTTT,CASSYRSVNTEAFF
TRBV4-1,TRBD2,.,TRBJ2-3,TGCGCCAGCAGCCAAGGGGAGGGTTTCACAGATACGCAGTATTTT,CASSQGEGFTDTQYF
TRBV7-9,.,.,TRBJ1-1,TGTGCCAGCAGCTTAGCGGGGGGACACACTGAAGCTTTCTTT,CASSLAGGHTEAFF
TRBV7-8,.,.,TRBJ1-1,TGTGCCAGCAGTAGGTTGGGGCTGAACACTGAAGCTTTCTTT,CASSRLGLNTEAFF
TRBV9,TRBD2,.,TRBJ2-1,TGTGCCAGCAGCCTCAAGACCGAGAGCGGGAGGGCCGGTGAGCAGTTCTTC,CASSLKTESGRAGEQFF
TRBV18,.,.,TRBJ1-4,TGTGCCAGCTCACCAGGGCGAGGGAATGAAAAACTGTTTTTT,CASSPGRGNEKLFF
TRBV5-5,.,.,TRBJ2-1,TGTGCCAGCAGACCGGACTTTCGCTCCTACAATGAGCAGTTCTTC,CASRPDFRSYNEQFF
TRBV10-3,.,.,TRBJ1-5,TGTGCCATCAGTGAGTCAGCGGGGGTCGTCGGCAATCAGCCCCAGCATTTT,CAISESAGVVGNQPQHF
TRBV7-9,TRBD1,.,TRBJ1-2,TGTGCCAGCAGCCTGGACAGGGGGCGCAGAGGCTACACCTTC,CASSLDRGRRGYTF
TRBV2,TRBD1,.,TRBJ1-5,TGTGCCAGCAGTGGACTAACCGGGACAGGCAATCAGCCCCAGCATTTT,CASSGLTGTGNQPQHF